The present T cell receptor beta chain was sequenced within a study of blood T cell repertoires in COVID-19. The V gene end was trimmed by 0 bases and the J gene end by 0 bases; junction bases not matched to a gene: 15. The CDR3 runs to 21 residues. Germline assignment: CDR1 SGHVS and CDR2 FQNEAQ. This clone occurred once. The repertoire was sequenced with immunoSEQ multiplex PCR; TCRdb's copy has only in-frame clones and lacks some. The repertoire holds roughly 100,000 clones, with around 81% as singletons. Sequenced material: peripheral blood. J is TRBJ2-1 and V is TRBV7-8; 9 bases line up with TRBD1. The TCR was taken from a man aged 80 or over with COVID-19, enrolled during active disease. CDR3 bases: TGTGCCAGCAGCTTAGCGCGAACAGGGGGCTCCATAACTTTCTCCTACAATGAGCAGTTCTTC. This sequence encodes CASSLARTGGSITFSYNEQFF.